This entry features one TCR beta chain sequence. Its specificity is not known. This specimen belongs to a study of identical twins. Findings and caveats of the study: With monozygotic twins, out-of-frame TCR alpha sharing exceeded what models estimated.

The CDR3 has 15 amino acids. Germline lookup yields CDR1 MNHEY and CDR2 SMNVEV (reference sequence). Germline trimming cut 1 base from V and 2 bases from J; bases unmatched to any gene: 3. Via MiXCR, TCRdb re-called the 5' RACE reads, giving one row per CDR3 protein. The data hold roughly 720,000 distinct CDR3 sequences, with 18% observed a single time. These same data were also listed under a study on T cells expressing NK-cell markers. From that paper: From sorted CD3+CD56+NKG2C+, CD3+CD56+NKG2C- and CD3+CD56-NKG2C+ T cells came the TCR beta repertoires.

This receptor was obtained from a woman aged 18-35 years in good health. The material sequenced was PBMCs. The V and J genes are TRBV27 and TRBJ2-5, with 8 bases matching TRBD2. CDR3 region: CASSLWASGQETQYF. Here the CDR3 DNA reads TGTGCCAGCAGTTTATGGGCTAGCGGGCAAGAGACCCAGTACTTC.